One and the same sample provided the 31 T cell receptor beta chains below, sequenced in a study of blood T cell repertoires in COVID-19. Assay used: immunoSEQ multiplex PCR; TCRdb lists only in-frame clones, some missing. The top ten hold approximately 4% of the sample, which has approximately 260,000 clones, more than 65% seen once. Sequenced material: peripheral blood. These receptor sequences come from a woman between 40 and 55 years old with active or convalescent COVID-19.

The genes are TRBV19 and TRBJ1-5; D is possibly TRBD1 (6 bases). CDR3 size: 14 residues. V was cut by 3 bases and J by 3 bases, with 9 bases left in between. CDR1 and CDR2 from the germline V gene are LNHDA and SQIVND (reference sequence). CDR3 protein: CASSMRDINQPQHF. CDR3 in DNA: TGTGCCAGTAGTATGAGGGACATCAATCAGCCCCAGCATTTT.

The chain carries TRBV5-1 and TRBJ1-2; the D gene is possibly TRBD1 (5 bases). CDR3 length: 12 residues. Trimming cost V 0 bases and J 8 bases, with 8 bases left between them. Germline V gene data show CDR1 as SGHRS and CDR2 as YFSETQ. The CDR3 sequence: CASSLAGQGYTF. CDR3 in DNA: TGCGCCAGCAGCTTGGCAGGGCAGGGCTACACCTTC.

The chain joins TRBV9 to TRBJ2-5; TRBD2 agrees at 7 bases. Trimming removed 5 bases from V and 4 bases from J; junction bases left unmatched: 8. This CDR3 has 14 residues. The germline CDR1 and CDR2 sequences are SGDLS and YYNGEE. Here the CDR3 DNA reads TGTGCCAGCAGTGCCAGCGGGGTAGGAGAGACCCAGTACTTC. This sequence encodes CASSASGVGETQYF. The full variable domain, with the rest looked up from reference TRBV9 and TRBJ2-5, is DSGVTQTPKHLITATGQRVTLRCSPRSGDLSVYWYQQSLDQGLQFLIQYYNGEERAKGNILERFSAQQFPDLHSELNLSSLELGDSALYFCASSASGVGETQYFGPGTRLLVL.

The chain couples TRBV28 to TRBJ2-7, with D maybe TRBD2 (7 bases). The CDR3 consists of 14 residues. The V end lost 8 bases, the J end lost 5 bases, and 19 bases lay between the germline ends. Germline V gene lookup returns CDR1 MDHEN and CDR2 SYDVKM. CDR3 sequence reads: CASLGGPTPDEQYF. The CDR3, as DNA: TGTGCCAGCCTGGGGGGGCCTACTCCTGACGAGCAGTACTTC.

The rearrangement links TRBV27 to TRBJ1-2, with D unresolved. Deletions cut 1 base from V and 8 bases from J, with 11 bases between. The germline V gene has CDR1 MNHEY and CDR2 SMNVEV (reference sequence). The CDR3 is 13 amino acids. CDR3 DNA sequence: TGTGCCAGCAGTTTATACTTCGACGGGGGCTACACCTTC. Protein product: CASSLYFDGGYTF.

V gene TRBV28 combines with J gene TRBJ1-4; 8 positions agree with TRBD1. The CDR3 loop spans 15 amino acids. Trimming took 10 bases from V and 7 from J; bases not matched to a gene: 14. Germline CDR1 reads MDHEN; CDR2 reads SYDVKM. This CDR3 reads CAIADRGDVSEKLFF. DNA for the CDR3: TGTGCCATCGCCGACAGGGGCGACGTTAGTGAAAAACTGTTTTTT.

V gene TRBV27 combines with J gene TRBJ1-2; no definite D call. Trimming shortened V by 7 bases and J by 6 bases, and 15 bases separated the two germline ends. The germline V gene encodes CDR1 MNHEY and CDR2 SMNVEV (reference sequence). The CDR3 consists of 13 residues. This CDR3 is CASTAAGRHGYTF. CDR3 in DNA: TGTGCCAGCACGGCCGCGGGGAGGCATGGCTACACCTTC.

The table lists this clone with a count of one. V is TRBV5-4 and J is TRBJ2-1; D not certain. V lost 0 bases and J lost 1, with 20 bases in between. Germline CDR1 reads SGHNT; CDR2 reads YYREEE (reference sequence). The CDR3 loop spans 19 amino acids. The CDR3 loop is CASSLAGRISRGSYNEQFF. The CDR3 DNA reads TGTGCCAGCAGCTTGGCCGGTAGAATAAGCCGCGGATCCTACAATGAGCAGTTCTTC. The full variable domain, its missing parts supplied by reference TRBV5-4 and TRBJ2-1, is ETGVTQSPTHLIKTRGQQVTLRCSSQSGHNTVSWYQQALGQGPQFIFQYYREEENGRGNFPPRFSGLQFPNYSSELNVNALELDDSALYLCASSLAGRISRGSYNEQFFGPGTRLTVL.

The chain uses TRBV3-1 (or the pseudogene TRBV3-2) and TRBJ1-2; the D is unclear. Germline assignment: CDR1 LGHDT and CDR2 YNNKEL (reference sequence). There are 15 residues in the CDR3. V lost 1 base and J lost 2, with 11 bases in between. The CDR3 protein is CASSQGQVYNYGYTF. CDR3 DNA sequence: TGTGCCAGCAGCCAAGGGCAGGTATACAACTATGGCTACACCTTC.

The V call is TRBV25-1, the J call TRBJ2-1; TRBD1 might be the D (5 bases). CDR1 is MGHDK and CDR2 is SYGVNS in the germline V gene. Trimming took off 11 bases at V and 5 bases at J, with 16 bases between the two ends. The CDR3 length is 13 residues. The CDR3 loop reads CAPVDDSHNEQFF. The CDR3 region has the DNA TGTGCCCCCGTTGATGACAGCCACAATGAGCAGTTCTTC.

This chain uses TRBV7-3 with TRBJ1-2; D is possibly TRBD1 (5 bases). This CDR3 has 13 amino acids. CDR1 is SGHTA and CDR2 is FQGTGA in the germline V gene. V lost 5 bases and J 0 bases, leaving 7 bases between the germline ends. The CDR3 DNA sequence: TGTGCCAGCAGCCCGACAGCTAACTATGGCTACACCTTC. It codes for CASSPTANYGYTF.

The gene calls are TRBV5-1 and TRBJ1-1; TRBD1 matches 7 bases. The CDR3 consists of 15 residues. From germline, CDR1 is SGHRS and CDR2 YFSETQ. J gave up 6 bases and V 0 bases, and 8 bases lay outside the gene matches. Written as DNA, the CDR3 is TGCGCCAGCAGCTTGGGGGTTAGAGGGACAGCTGAAGCTTTCTTT. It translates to CASSLGVRGTAEAFF.

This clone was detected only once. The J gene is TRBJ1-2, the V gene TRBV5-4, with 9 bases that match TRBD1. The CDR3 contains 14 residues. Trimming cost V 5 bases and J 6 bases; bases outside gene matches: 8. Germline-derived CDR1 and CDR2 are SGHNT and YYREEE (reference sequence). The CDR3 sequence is CASRKTGGKDGYTF. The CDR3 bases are TGTGCCAGCAGAAAAACAGGGGGCAAGGATGGCTACACCTTC.

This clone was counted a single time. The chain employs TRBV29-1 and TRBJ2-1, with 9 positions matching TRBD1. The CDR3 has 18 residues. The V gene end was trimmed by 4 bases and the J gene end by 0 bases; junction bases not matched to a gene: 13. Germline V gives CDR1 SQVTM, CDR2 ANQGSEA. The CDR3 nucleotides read TGCAGCGTTGTATTAGGGACAGGGCGCGCTAGCTCCTACAATGAGCAGTTCTTC. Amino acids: CSVVLGTGRASSYNEQFF.

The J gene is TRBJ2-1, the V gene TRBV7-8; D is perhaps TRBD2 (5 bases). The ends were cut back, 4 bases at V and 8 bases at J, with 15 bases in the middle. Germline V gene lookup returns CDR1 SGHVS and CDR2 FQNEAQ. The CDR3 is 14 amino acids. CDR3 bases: TGTGCCAGCAGCTCCCGGAGAGGGCGGCATGAGCAGTTCTTC. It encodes CASSSRRGRHEQFF.

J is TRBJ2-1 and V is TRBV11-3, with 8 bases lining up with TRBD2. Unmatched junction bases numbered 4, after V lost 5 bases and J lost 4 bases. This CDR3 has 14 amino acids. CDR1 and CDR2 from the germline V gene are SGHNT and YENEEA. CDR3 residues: CASSLSGAYNEQFF. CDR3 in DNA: TGTGCCAGCAGCCTTAGCGGGGCATACAATGAGCAGTTCTTC.

In DNA, the CDR3 is TGTGCCCCGAGTACTAGCTCTGGAAACACCATATATTTT. Protein product: CAPSTSSGNTIYF. J is TRBJ1-3 and V is TRBV7-9; D not resolved. V lost 11 bases, J lost 0 bases, and 11 bases lay in between. Germline V gene lookup returns CDR1 SEHNR and CDR2 FQNEAQ (reference sequence). This CDR3 spans 13 amino acids.

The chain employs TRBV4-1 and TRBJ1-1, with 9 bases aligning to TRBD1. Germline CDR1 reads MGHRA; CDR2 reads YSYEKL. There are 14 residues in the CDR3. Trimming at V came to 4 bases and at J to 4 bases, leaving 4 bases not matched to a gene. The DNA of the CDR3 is TGCGCCAGCAGCCCACCGGGACAGGGCACTGAAGCTTTCTTT. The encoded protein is CASSPPGQGTEAFF.

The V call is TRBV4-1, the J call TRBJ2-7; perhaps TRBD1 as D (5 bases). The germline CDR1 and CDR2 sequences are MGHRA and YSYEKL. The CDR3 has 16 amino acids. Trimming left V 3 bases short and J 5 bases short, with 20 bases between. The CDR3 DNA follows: TGCGCCAGCAGCCAGCCTACAAGGGGCGCGAAGAACGAGCAGTACTTC. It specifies CASSQPTRGAKNEQYF.

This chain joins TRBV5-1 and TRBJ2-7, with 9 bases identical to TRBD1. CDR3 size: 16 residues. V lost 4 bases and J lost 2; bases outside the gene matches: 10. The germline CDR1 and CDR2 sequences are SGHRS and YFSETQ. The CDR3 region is CASSGPRTGVPYEQYF. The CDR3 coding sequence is TGCGCCAGCAGCGGGCCACGGACAGGGGTGCCCTACGAGCAGTACTTC.

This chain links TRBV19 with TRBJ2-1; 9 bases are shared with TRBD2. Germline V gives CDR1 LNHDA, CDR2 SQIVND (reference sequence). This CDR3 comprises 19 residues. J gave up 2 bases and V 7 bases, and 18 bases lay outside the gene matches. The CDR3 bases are TGTGCCAGTATAGGTCCGAAGGCAGGAAGACTAGCGGCCTACAATGAGCAGTTCTTC. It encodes CASIGPKAGRLAAYNEQFF.

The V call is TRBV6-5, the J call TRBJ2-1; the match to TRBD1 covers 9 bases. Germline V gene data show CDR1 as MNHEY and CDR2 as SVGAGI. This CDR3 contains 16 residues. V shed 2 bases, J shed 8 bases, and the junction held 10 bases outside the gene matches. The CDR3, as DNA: TGTGCCAGCAGTTACGATTCGGGACAGGGATGGCATGAGCAGTTCTTC. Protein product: CASSYDSGQGWHEQFF.

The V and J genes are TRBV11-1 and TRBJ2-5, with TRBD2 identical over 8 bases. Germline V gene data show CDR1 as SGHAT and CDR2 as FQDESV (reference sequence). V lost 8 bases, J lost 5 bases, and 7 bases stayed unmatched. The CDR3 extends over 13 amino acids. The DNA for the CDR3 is TGTGCCAGCGGAGGGACTAGTCGGGAGACCCAGTACTTC. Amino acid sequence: CASGGTSRETQYF.

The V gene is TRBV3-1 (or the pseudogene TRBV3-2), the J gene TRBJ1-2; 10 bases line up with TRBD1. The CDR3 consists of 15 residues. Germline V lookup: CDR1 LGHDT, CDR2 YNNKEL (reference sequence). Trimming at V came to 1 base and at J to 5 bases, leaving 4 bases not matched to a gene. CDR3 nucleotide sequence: TGTGCCAGCAGCCAAGGGGGGACAGGGGAGTATGGCTACACCTTC. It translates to CASSQGGTGEYGYTF.

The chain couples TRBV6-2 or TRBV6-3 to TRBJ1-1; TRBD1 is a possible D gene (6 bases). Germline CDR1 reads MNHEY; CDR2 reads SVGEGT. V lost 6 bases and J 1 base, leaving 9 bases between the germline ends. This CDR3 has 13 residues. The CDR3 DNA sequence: TGTGCCAGCAGCTTACAGGGGAACACTGAAGCTTTCTTT. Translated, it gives CASSLQGNTEAFF.

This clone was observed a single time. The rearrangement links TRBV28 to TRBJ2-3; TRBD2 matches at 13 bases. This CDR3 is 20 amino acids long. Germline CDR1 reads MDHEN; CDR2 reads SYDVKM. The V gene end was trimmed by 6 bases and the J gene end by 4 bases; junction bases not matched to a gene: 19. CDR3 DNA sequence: TGTGCCAGCAGCCCCGAGGGGGCACTAGCGGGGGGGCGTGTCGCAGATACGCAGTATTTT. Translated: CASSPEGALAGGRVADTQYF.

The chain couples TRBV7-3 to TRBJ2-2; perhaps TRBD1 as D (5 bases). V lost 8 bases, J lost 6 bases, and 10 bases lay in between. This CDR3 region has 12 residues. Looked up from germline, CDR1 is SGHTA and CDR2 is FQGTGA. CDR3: CASSRGPGELFF. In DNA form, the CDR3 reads TGTGCCAGCTCAAGGGGTCCCGGGGAGCTGTTTTTT.

CDR3 sequence reads: CASSLDGGPGELFF. The CDR3 DNA is TGTGCCAGCAGCTTGGACGGGGGGCCCGGGGAGCTGTTTTTT. This chain connects TRBV5-5 to TRBJ2-2; possible D gene TRBD2, 7 bases. The CDR3 sequence is 14 residues long. Germline-derived CDR1 and CDR2 are SGHKS and YYEKEE (reference sequence). Trimming took off 0 bases at V and 6 bases at J, with 9 bases between the two ends.

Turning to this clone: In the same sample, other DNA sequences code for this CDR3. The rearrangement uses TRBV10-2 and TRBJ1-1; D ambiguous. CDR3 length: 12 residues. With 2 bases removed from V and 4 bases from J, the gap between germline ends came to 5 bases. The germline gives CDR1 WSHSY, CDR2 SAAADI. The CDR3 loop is CASSEGGTEAFF. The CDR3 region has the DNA TGCGCCAGCAGTGAGGGAGGCACTGAAGCTTTCTTT.

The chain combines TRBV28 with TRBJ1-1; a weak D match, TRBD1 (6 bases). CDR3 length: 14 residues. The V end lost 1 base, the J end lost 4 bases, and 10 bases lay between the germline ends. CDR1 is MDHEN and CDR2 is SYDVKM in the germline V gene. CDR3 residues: CASSLSFRGTEAFF. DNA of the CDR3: TGTGCCAGCAGTTTATCCTTCAGGGGCACTGAAGCTTTCTTT.

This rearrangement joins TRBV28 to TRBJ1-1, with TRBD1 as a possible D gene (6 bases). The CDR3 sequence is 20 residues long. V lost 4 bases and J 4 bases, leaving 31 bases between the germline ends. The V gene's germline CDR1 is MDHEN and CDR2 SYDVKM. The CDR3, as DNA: TGTGCCAGCAGTTCCCCTAGTGGAGTAAGGGGACATTATGGGAGCACTGAAGCTTTCTTT. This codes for CASSSPSGVRGHYGSTEAFF.